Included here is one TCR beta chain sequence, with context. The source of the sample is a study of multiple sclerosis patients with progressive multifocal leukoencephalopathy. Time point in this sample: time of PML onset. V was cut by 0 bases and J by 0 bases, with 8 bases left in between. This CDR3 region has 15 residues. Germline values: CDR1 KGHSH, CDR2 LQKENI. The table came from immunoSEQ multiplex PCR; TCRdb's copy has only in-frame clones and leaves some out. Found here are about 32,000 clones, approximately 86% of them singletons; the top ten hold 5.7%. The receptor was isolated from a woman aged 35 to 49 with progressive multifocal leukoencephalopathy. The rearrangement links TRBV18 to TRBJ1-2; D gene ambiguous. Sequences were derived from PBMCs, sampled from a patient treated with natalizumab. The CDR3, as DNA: TGTGCCAGCTCACCACCGGGCAGTACTAACTATGGCTACACCTTC. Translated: CASSPPGSTNYGYTF. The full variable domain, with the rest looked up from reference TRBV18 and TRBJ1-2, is NAGVMQNPRHLVRRRGQEARLRCSPMKGHSHVYWYRQLPEEGLKFMVYLQKENIIDESGMPKERFSAEFPKEGPSILRIQQVVRGDSAAYFCASSPPGSTNYGYTFGSGTRLTVV.